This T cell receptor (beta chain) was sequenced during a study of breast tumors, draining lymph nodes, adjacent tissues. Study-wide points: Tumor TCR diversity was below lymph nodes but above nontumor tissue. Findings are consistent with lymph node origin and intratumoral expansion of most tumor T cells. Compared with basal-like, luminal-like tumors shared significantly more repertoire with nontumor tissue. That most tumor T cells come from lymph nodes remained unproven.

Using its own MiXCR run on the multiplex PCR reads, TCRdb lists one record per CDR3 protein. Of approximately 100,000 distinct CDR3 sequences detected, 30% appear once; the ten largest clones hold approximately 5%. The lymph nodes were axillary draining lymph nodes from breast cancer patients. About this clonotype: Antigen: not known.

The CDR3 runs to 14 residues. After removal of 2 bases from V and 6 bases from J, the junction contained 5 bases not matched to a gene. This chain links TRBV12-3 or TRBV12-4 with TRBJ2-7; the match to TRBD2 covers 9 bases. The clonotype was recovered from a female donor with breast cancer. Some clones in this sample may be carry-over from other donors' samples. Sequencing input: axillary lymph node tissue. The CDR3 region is CASSLISGSGEQYF. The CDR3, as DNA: TGTGCCAGCAGTTTAATTAGCGGGAGTGGCGAGCAGTACTTC.